The clone carrying this T cell receptor beta chain came up many times. What it binds is not known. A junction end diverges from the germline sequence, so it may reflect a read error. The CDR3 end lies 3 residues beyond the end of the read and is filled in from the germline J gene. This sample was included in a study of T cell clonality in common variable immunodeficiency. Overall study findings and caveats: Links between repertoire features and CVID complications were heterogeneity-limited. Fewer TCRbeta clones were shared among CVID subjects than controls.

Both groups were predominantly of Caucasian heritage. The CDR3 is 15 amino acids. Germline CDR1 and CDR2: MNHNS and SASEGT. Assay used: immunoSEQ multiplex PCR; TCRdb lists only in-frame clones, some missing. Recorded here are about 35,000 clones, none singletons. Sequenced input: peripheral blood mononuclear cells. This clonotype originated in a person between 18 and 75 years old in good health. The chain has TRBV6-1 and TRBJ2-7; 7 nucleotides agree with TRBD2. CDR3 DNA (partial): TGTGCCAGCAGCGAAGGGACTACGAGCTCCTACGAG. This sequence encodes CASSEGTTSSYE. The full CDR3 is CASSEGTTSSYEQYF.